This TCR beta chain was sequenced in a study of T-cell reconstitution after alpha-beta-depleted transplantation in children. This clonotype was counted between two and nine times. Germline V gives CDR1 DFQATT, CDR2 SNEGSKA (reference sequence). The ends were cut back, 4 bases at V and 14 bases at J, with 18 bases in the middle. This CDR3 region has 13 residues. Molecular barcoding with unique molecular identifiers was used for the TCRbeta library. TCRdb analysed the PCR reads with MiXCR anew, one entry per CDR3 protein. The table has approximately 400,000 distinct CDR3 sequences, approximately 11% seen once.

Sequencing used PBMCs from the stem cell graft donor, obtained from the stem cell graft. The V gene is TRBV20-1, the J gene TRBJ1-6, with D possibly being TRBD1 (5 bases). This TCR was recovered from a human donor who donated a stem cell graft to a child with acute myeloid leukemia. Written as DNA, the CDR3 is TGCAGTGCTATCCCCGCCAGGGTGTCGGCCCTCCACTTT. As protein: CSAIPARVSALHF.